These T cell receptor beta chains were read from a single sample in a study of blood T cell repertoires in COVID-19. Generated by immunoSEQ multiplex PCR, the TCRdb table keeps only in-frame clones and is missing some. The data contain around 100,000 clones, 88% of them singletons. Sequenced: peripheral blood. These receptors were obtained from a human donor in a cohort sampled during active COVID-19. CDR3s leave out the opening cysteine and the closing phenylalanine or tryptophan.

>TRBV28|TRBJ1-4
ASSLFPPRTGGDEKLF
>TRBV5-1|TRBJ1-5
ASSLRPGGEDQPQH
>TRBV28|TRBJ2-1
ASSLFGYNEQF
>TRBV7-9|TRBJ1-6
ASSLDRGVANSPLH
>TRBV7-2|TRBJ1-4
ASSLMKQPNEKLF
>TRBV30|TRBJ2-1
AWDSIGANEQF
>TRBV19|TRBJ2-7
ASSPLAGRSSYEQY
>TRBV5-1|TRBJ2-2
ASSLTSGRAGGNTGELF
>TRBV5-1|TRBJ2-1
ASSWRGGGDNEQF
>TRBV18|TRBJ2-1
ASSPGRALKNEQF
>TRBV9|TRBJ2-1
ASSVGASSYNEQF
>TRBV7-2|TRBJ2-1
ASSLELVGREQF
>TRBV6-2/TRBV6-3|TRBJ2-6
ASSKTGAGANVLT
>TRBV25-1|TRBJ2-7
ASTRTRVSSYEQY
>TRBV28|TRBJ2-1
ASSFAQVWTSGVYNEQF
>TRBV7-2|TRBJ2-3
ASSLGQPGGDTQY
>TRBV15|TRBJ2-1
ATSSLLGYPNEQF
>TRBV14|TRBJ2-1
ASSQALGLAVSNEQF
>TRBV19|TRBJ2-3
ASSIGDRGRTDTQY
>TRBV12-3/TRBV12-4|TRBJ2-1
ASSLLETGEQF
>TRBV28|TRBJ1-1
ASSDFVTEAF
>TRBV5-1|TRBJ1-3
ASSLSPGTGNTIY
>TRBV5-1|TRBJ1-2
ASSPDRADGYT
>TRBV15|TRBJ2-1
ATSREGVLAGGGNEQF
>TRBV25-1|TRBJ2-1
ASSEWGGNEQF
>TRBV7-2|TRBJ2-7
ASSLGDRGYEQY
>TRBV7-2|TRBJ2-5
ASSLGSGGVQETQY
>TRBV9|TRBJ2-7
ASSVGVAGGPYEQY
>TRBV5-6|TRBJ1-6
ASSNRGLGNSPLH
>TRBV5-1|TRBJ1-3
ASSLKAAGGSGNTIY
>TRBV20-1|TRBJ2-7
SRHTPDEQY
>TRBV3-1/TRBV3-2|TRBJ1-1
ASSQGQGTEAF
>TRBV5-4|TRBJ2-1
ASSLQGLAGVNNEQF
>TRBV7-8|TRBJ2-7
ASSFGTSGSLSYEQY
>TRBV11-3|TRBJ2-2
ASSPQGARTGELF
>TRBV24-1|TRBJ1-1
ATSEGGVNTEAF
>TRBV3-1/TRBV3-2|TRBJ2-7
ASSQDDFSSSYEQY
>TRBV27|TRBJ1-4
ASSKSDEKLF
>TRBV6-2/TRBV6-3|TRBJ2-1
ASSRPSSGVNNEQF
>TRBV7-2|TRBJ2-7
ASSSQGLAQTYEQY
>TRBV5-1|TRBJ2-1
ASSYFSGGRASNEQF
>TRBV6-2/TRBV6-3|TRBJ2-1
ASSRGGGGYRYNEQF
>TRBV27|TRBJ2-5
ASSPPGQGASKTQY
>TRBV11-2|TRBJ2-7
ASSGLTYEQY
>TRBV7-3|TRBJ1-4
ASSSGQGSEKLF
>TRBV4-1|TRBJ2-2
ASSKDRGQNTGELF
>TRBV5-1|TRBJ2-5
ASSPRDRQETQY
>TRBV2|TRBJ2-5
ASSRSPGLAGQETQY
>TRBV5-1|TRBJ2-6
ASGPDGSSGANVLT
>TRBV5-6|TRBJ2-3
ASSSQGRTDTQY